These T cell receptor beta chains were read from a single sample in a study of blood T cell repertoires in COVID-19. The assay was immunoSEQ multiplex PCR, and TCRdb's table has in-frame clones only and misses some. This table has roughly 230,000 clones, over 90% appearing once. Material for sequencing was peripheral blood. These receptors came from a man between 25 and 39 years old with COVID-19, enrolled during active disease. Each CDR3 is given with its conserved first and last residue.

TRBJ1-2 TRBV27 CASTGAQSYGYTF
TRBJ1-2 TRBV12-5 CASGLNVGALVYGYTF
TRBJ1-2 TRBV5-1 CASSLTGAINGYTF
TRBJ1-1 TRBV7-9 CASSLGGGRNTEAFF
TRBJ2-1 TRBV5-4 CASSRLAGDEQFF
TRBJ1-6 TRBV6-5 CASRVETYNSPLHF
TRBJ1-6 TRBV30 CACRGQGGSPLHF
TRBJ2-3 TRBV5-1 CASSLAVLGPTDTQYF
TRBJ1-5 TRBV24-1 CATIWASNQPQHF
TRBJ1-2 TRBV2 CASSLTQGRRGYTF
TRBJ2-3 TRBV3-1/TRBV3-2 CASSQASGTDTQYF
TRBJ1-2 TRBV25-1 CASRGLGDGGIGYTF
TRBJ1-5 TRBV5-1 CASSLDSPNQPQHF
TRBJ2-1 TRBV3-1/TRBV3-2 CASTPGLAGGKFF
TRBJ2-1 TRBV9 CASAQGAEGYNEQFF
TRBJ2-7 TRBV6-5 CASQKGQSYEQYF
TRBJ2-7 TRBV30 CAWSLKRLAGDEQYF
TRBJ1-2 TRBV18 CASSPLDRGAGPGYTF
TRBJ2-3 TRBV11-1 CASSLDRGSTDTQYF
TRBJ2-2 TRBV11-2 CASSLFLRETNTGELFF
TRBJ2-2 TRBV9 CASSVGGWNTGELFF
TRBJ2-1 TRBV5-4 CASSSGQTFSYNEQFF
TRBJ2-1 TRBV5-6 CASTLLAGGYNEQFF
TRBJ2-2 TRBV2 CASSQSGANTGELFF
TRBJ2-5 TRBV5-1 CASSSRGTGGGETQYF
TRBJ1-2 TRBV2 CASSVQDHGYTF
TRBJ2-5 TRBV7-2 CASSLGWGGQETQYF
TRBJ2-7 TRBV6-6 CASSSGQGLSEQYF
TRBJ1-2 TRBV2 CASSSTGLLNYGYTF
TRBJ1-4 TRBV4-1 CASSLAGTAPEKLFF
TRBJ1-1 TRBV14 CASTPIGGSDTEAFF
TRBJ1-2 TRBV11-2 CASSPRGQGLDGYTF
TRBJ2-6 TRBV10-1 CASSPDSSGANVLTF
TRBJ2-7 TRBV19 CACSIPRPGGWNEQYF
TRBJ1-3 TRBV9 CASSVTGTTGNTIYF
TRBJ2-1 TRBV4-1 CASSQAGGGYNEQFF
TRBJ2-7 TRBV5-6 CASSPGGTALRNEQYF
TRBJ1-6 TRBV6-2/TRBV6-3 CASSSGTAVSYNSPLHF
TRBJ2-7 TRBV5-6 CASSTYGRRASYEQYF
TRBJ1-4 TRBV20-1 CSLRANEKLFF
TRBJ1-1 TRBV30 CAWSVGPDKNTEAFF
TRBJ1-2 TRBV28 CASSRDTEVDGYTF
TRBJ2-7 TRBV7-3 CASSESPGSYEQYF
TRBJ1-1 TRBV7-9 CASSLGPGSPRAFF
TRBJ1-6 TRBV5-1 CASRPDRGKNSPLHF
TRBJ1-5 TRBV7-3 CASSLNRGQPQHF
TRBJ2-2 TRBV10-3 CAISGSGDTGELFF
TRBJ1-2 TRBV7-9 CASSSQGANGYTF
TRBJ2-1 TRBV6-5 CASSYQPDRLDNEQFF
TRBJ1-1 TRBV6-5 CASSYSSGGTEAFF
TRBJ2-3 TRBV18 CASSGYRGRTDTQYF
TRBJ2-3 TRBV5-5 CASSLDAGLTDTQYF
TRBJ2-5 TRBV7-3 CASSLGGAKETQYF
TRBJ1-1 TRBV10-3 CAISKQGTEAFF
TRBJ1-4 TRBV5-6 CASSQLGQGTTNEKLFF